This T cell receptor beta chain is drawn from a study of T cell repertoires in cytomegalovirus infection. At the level of the study: Well-studied HLA-B-restricted epitopes and recently identified HLA-C-restricted epitopes of CMV were both used in the study.

In TCRdb, the reads were re-called with MiXCR into one record per CDR3 protein. The data contain about 740,000 distinct CDR3 sequences, roughly 36% of them singletons. Study findings and constraints: It was HLA-C-restricted CMV-specific TCR beta clonotypes that dominated the response ex vivo. Cumulative frequency (of public TCR beta family members) identified carriers of CMV plus the relevant HLA.

This clonotype has only a few counts. Its matching antigen is unknown. The CDR3 has 15 amino acids. V dropped 3 bases and J dropped 4 bases, with 15 bases sitting between them. The chain combines TRBV12-3 or TRBV12-4 with TRBJ1-2, with no clear D. This TCR was sampled from a human donor in good health (CMV status not recorded). Some clones in this sample may be carry-over from other donors' samples. The sample consisted of cultured PBMCs, taken from culture after CMV antigen stimulation. The CDR3 bases are TGTGCCAGCAGTTTGGGTACGGCCAAGGTCTATGGCTACACCTTC. Its translation: CASSLGTAKVYGYTF.